The 26 T cell receptor beta chains below were found in one sample sequenced in a study of blood T cell repertoires in COVID-19. Here immunoSEQ multiplex PCR was the method, and the copy in TCRdb shows in-frame clones only, minus some. The sample carries 63,000 or so clones, 82% recorded once. The material sequenced was peripheral blood. These receptors originate from a man older than 75 with active COVID-19.

CDR3 nucleotide sequence: TGTGCCAGCAGACCTTCGGAGTACAGGGAGCAGTACTTC. Translated, it gives CASRPSEYREQYF. The J gene is TRBJ2-7, the V gene TRBV7-8; TRBD1 might be the D (5 bases). V dropped 6 bases and J dropped 7 bases, with 16 bases sitting between them. CDR3 length: 13 residues. Germline V lookup: CDR1 SGHVS, CDR2 FQNEAQ. The variable domain in full, with the rest retrieved from reference TRBV7-8 and TRBJ2-7, is GAGVSQSPRYKVAKRGQDVALRCDPISGHVSLFWYQQALGQGPEFLTYFQNEAQLDKSGLPSDRFFAERPEGSVSTLKIQRTQQEDSAVYLCASRPSEYREQYFGPGTRLTVT.

This chain uses TRBV21-1 with TRBJ2-7; the table names TRBD1, a call not compared with the DNA. TRBV21-1 is tagged as a pseudogene. CDR3 size: 15 residues. The CDR3 region is CASSKRTGNPYEQYF. The CDR3 nucleotides are TGTGCCAGCAGCAAACGGACAGGGAACCCCTACGAGCAGTACTTC.

This clone showed up just once. The chain links TRBV6-6 to TRBJ2-5; 7 nucleotides line up with TRBD2. With 0 bases clipped from V and 2 bases from J, the junction kept 6 bases outside the gene matches. The CDR3 totals 16 residues. CDR1 is MNHNY, CDR2 SVGAGI, per germline (reference sequence). The DNA for the CDR3 is TGTGCCAGCAGTTACTCGGGGGGGACGGGTCAAGAGACCCAGTACTTC. This sequence encodes CASSYSGGTGQETQYF.

This clone was detected a few times. V gene TRBV3-1 (or the pseudogene TRBV3-2) combines with J gene TRBJ1-6, with D tentatively TRBD1 (5 bases). The CDR3 has 15 residues. V lost 3 bases and J 7 bases, leaving 13 bases between the germline ends. Germline V gene sequence: CDR1 LGHDT, CDR2 YNNKEL (reference sequence). The CDR3 bases are TGTGCCAGCAGCCAGGCCCGCAGGGTGAATTCACCCCTCCACTTT. Its translation: CASSQARRVNSPLHF.

This rearrangement joins TRBV30 to TRBJ2-2, with 7 bases fitting TRBD2. The CDR3 has 16 amino acids. Germline V gene lookup returns CDR1 GTSNPN and CDR2 SVGIG (reference sequence). V lost 3 bases, J lost 3 bases, and 10 bases stayed unmatched. The CDR3 DNA sequence: TGTGCCTGGAGGGGGGGGGTTGCCCCGCACACCGGGGAGCTGTTTTTT. Translation gives CAWRGGVAPHTGELFF. The complete variable domain, with remaining parts taken from reference TRBV30 and TRBJ2-2, reads SQTIHQWPATLVQPVGSPLSLECTVEGTSNPNLYWYRQAAGRGLQLLFYSVGIGQISSEVPQNLSASRPQDRQFILSSKKLLLSDSGFYLCAWRGGVAPHTGELFFGEGSRLTVL.

J is TRBJ2-1 and V is TRBV21-1; TRBD2, the D gene given by the table, was not confirmed from the DNA. TRBV21-1 represents a pseudogene. The CDR3 covers 16 residues. CDR3: CASSKSSGKYYNEQFF. CDR3 bases: TGTGCCAGCAGCAAATCATCCGGGAAATACTACAATGAGCAGTTCTTC.

The chain carries TRBV28 and TRBJ2-7, with a possible D match to TRBD1 (6 bases). This CDR3 comprises 14 residues. V was clipped by 6 bases and J by 3 bases, with 15 bases between them. Germline lookup yields CDR1 MDHEN and CDR2 SYDVKM. For the CDR3, the DNA is TGTGCCAGCAGCCCCTCCGACAGGTACTACGAGCAGTACTTC. It is translated as CASSPSDRYYEQYF. The complete variable domain, with remaining parts taken from reference TRBV28 and TRBJ2-7, reads DVKVTQSSRYLVKRTGEKVFLECVQDMDHENMFWYRQDPGLGLRLIYFSYDVKMKEKGDIPEGYSVSREKKERFSLILESASTNQTSMYLCASSPSDRYYEQYFGPGTRLTVT.

The chain links TRBV29-1 to TRBJ1-1, with 10 bases lining up with TRBD1. The CDR3 covers 14 residues. Germline V gives CDR1 SQVTM, CDR2 ANQGSEA. V shed 6 bases, J shed 5 bases, and the junction held 9 bases outside the gene matches. The CDR3 DNA is TGCAGCGTCGAACCGGGACAGGGGTATACTGAAGCTTTCTTT. This sequence encodes CSVEPGQGYTEAFF. Using reference TRBV29-1 and TRBJ1-1 for the parts outside the CDR3, the full variable domain is SAVISQKPSRDICQRGTSLTIQCQVDSQVTMMFWYRQQPGQSLTLIATANQGSEATYESGFVIDKFPISRPNLTFSTLTVSNMSPEDSSIYLCSVEPGQGYTEAFFGQGTRLTVV.

The J gene is TRBJ2-3, the V gene TRBV7-2, with 11 nucleotides matching TRBD2. The CDR3 is made up of 17 amino acids. Germline V gene data show CDR1 as SGHTA and CDR2 as FQGNSA. The V segment lost 3 bases and the J segment 4 bases; nucleotides outside the gene matches: 9. The CDR3 sequence: CASSFLAGGFRADTQYF. The CDR3 region has the DNA TGTGCCAGCAGCTTCTTAGCGGGGGGGTTCCGCGCAGATACGCAGTATTTT.

This clone was observed a single time. V is TRBV4-3 and J is TRBJ2-2; perhaps TRBD1 as D (8 bases). The CDR3 loop spans 15 amino acids. The V end lost 5 bases, the J end lost 5 bases, and 15 bases lay between the germline ends. Germline CDR1 reads LGHNA; CDR2 reads YSLEER. As DNA, the CDR3 is TGCGCCAGCAGCAGCGGGACAGGCGGAACCGGGGAGCTGTTTTTT. It encodes CASSSGTGGTGELFF.

V gene TRBV5-1 combines with J gene TRBJ2-7; D may be TRBD2 (6 bases). V was shortened by 4 bases and J by 1 base, with 12 bases between the two germline ends. The CDR3 is 14 amino acids. Germline loops: CDR1 SGHRS, CDR2 YFSETQ. CDR3 nucleotide sequence: TGCGCCAGCAGCCCCCCAGGGAGGTCCTACGAGCAGTACTTC. Its protein is CASSPPGRSYEQYF. Using reference TRBV5-1 and TRBJ2-7 for the parts outside the CDR3, the full variable domain is KAGVTQTPRYLIKTRGQQVTLSCSPISGHRSVSWYQQTPGQGLQFLFEYFSETQRNKGNFPGRFSGRQFSNSRSEMNVSTLELGDSALYLCASSPPGRSYEQYFGPGTRLTVT.

The V gene is TRBV27, the J gene TRBJ2-1, with D perhaps TRBD2 (5 bases). CDR3 length: 14 residues. The germline V gene encodes CDR1 MNHEY and CDR2 SMNVEV (reference sequence). V was cut by 5 bases and J by 10 bases, with 18 bases left in between. The CDR3 protein is CASSTSLAGQEQFF. The CDR3 bases are TGTGCCAGCAGTACCTCCTTGGCGGGTCAAGAGCAGTTCTTC.

V usage is TRBV14 and J usage is TRBJ2-1; no definite D call. This CDR3 has 16 amino acids. Germline loops: CDR1 SGHDN, CDR2 FVKESK. V lost 1 base, J lost 4 bases, and 14 bases lay in between. The CDR3 here is CASSQAKNSIYNEQFF. The CDR3, as DNA: TGTGCCAGCAGCCAAGCGAAAAACTCAATTTACAATGAGCAGTTCTTC.

This chain links TRBV5-8 with TRBJ1-2; D call uncertain. CDR3 length: 14 residues. V was shortened by 1 base and J by 0 bases, with 7 bases between the two germline ends. The germline gives CDR1 SGHTS, CDR2 YDEGEE. The CDR3 DNA reads TGTGCCAGCAGCTTGTCCAGAACTAACTATGGCTACACCTTC. It translates to CASSLSRTNYGYTF.

The rearrangement links TRBV6-6 to TRBJ1-2; 12 positions agree with TRBD1. Germline CDR1 is MNHNY and CDR2 is SVGAGI (reference sequence). This CDR3 spans 17 amino acids. With V trimmed by 5 bases and J by 7 bases, 14 bases remained unmatched. The CDR3 nucleotides are TGTGCCAGCAGTCGGAACCGGGACAGGGGGCGCTTGAGTGGCTACACCTTC. Translating it yields CASSRNRDRGRLSGYTF.

The CDR3 sequence: CASSLSGAQETQYF. Written as DNA, the CDR3 is TGTGCCAGCAGTTTATCAGGGGCCCAAGAGACCCAGTACTTC. The chain combines TRBV27 with TRBJ2-5; tentatively, D is TRBD1 (5 bases). The germline V and J ends were trimmed by 0 bases and 1 base, with 6 bases remaining between them. In germline, CDR1 is MNHEY, CDR2 SMNVEV (reference sequence). The CDR3 totals 14 residues.

The chain joins TRBV2 to TRBJ2-1; TRBD1 agrees at 9 bases. The CDR3 sequence is 16 residues long. Trimming removed 9 bases from V and 6 bases from J; junction bases left unmatched: 15. CDR1 and CDR2 (germline): SNHLY, FYNNEI. CDR3 nucleotide sequence: TGTGCCAGAACGAAAGGACAGGGGATCCCAGGCAATGAGCAGTTCTTC. Translated, it gives CARTKGQGIPGNEQFF.

The chain carries TRBV5-4 and TRBJ1-2, with D possibly being TRBD1 (6 bases). Per germline, CDR1 SGHNT and CDR2 YYREEE (reference sequence). This CDR3 comprises 14 residues. V was shortened by 3 bases and J by 2 bases, with 11 bases between the two germline ends. The DNA for the CDR3 is TGTGCCAGCAGCTGGGATACAGGGAACTATGGCTACACCTTC. Its translation: CASSWDTGNYGYTF.

The chain carries TRBV12-3 or TRBV12-4 and TRBJ1-1; a possible D gene is TRBD1 (5 bases). V was trimmed by 6 bases and J by 0 bases, leaving 8 bases between them. The CDR3 consists of 13 residues. The CDR3 DNA sequence: TGTGCCAGCAGGACAGAAATGAACACTGAAGCTTTCTTT. Translated, it gives CASRTEMNTEAFF.

The chain employs TRBV7-6 and TRBJ2-6, with D perhaps TRBD2 (7 bases). V was pared by 1 base and J by 0 bases, with 10 bases between. CDR3 length equals 17 residues. The germline V gene encodes CDR1 SGHVS and CDR2 FNYEAQ. This chain's CDR3 is CASSLVRGGSGANVLTF. In DNA, the CDR3 is TGTGCCAGCAGCTTAGTTAGGGGGGGCTCTGGGGCCAACGTCCTGACTTTC. The full variable domain, with the rest looked up from reference TRBV7-6 and TRBJ2-6, is GAGVSQSPRYKVTKRGQDVALRCDPISGHVSLYWYRQALGQGPEFLTYFNYEAQQDKSGLPNDRFSAERPEGSISTLTIQRTEQRDSAMYRCASSLVRGGSGANVLTFGAGSRLTVL.

The V call is TRBV3-1 (or the pseudogene TRBV3-2), the J call TRBJ1-2, with TRBD1 as a possible D gene (6 bases). CDR3 length: 19 residues. Germline V gene data show CDR1 as LGHDT and CDR2 as YNNKEL (reference sequence). Trimming left V 3 bases short and J 1 base short, with 24 bases between. DNA of the CDR3: TGTGCCAGCAGCCAGGGTTTGACAGGATTCACTCCTTTTAACTATGGCTACACCTTC. Translated, it gives CASSQGLTGFTPFNYGYTF.

The genes are TRBV19 and TRBJ2-4; TRBD2 is a possible D gene (5 bases). Germline CDR1 LNHDA, CDR2 SQIVND (reference sequence). V was clipped by 7 bases and J by 8 bases, with 21 bases between them. The CDR3 spans 15 residues. The chain's CDR3 is CASTTPGRAADIQYF. DNA for the CDR3: TGTGCCAGTACCACCCCCGGGCGGGCAGCGGACATTCAGTACTTC.

The chain carries TRBV13 and TRBJ2-7; no firm D call. CDR3 length: 13 amino acids. The germline gives CDR1 PRHDT, CDR2 FYEKMQ (reference sequence). Trimming removed 5 bases at V and 5 bases at J, with 13 bases between. CDR3 nucleotide sequence: TGTGCCAGCAGCCCTCTGAGCCGCGACGAGCAGTACTTC. Protein sequence: CASSPLSRDEQYF.

The chain is built from TRBV5-6 and TRBJ2-5, with D uncertain. The CDR3 is 17 amino acids. V lost 3 bases to trimming and J lost 5 bases, with 23 bases between them. The germline V gene encodes CDR1 SGHDT and CDR2 YYEEEE. CDR3 nucleotide sequence: TGTGCCAGCAGCTCAGGTATAAGAATTGCGTTATCCGAGACCCAGTACTTC. Protein sequence: CASSSGIRIALSETQYF.

This clone was observed a handful of times. V and J are TRBV3-1 (or the pseudogene TRBV3-2) and TRBJ2-6, with 10 bases matching TRBD1. This CDR3 has 18 residues. Germline V gene sequence: CDR1 LGHDT, CDR2 YNNKEL (reference sequence). V was pared by 0 bases and J by 0 bases, with 2 bases of the junction left unmatched. The CDR3 DNA reads TGTGCCAGCAGCCAAGAGAGGACAGGGGGCTCTGGGGCCAACGTCCTGACTTTC. It specifies CASSQERTGGSGANVLTF.

The V and J genes are TRBV19 and TRBJ2-5; a possible D gene is TRBD2 (7 bases). This CDR3 contains 18 residues. V shed 6 bases and J shed 2 bases, with 25 bases lying between them. CDR1 is LNHDA, CDR2 SQIVND, per germline (reference sequence). CDR3 amino acids: CASSRRGGAQGGQETQYF. In nucleotides, the CDR3 is TGTGCCAGTAGCAGGAGAGGGGGGGCGCAGGGAGGTCAAGAGACCCAGTACTTC.